This T cell receptor beta chain was captured by sequencing in a study of monozygotic twins with inflammatory bowel disease. In germline, CDR1 is SGHRS, CDR2 YFSETQ. The CDR3 totals 14 residues. One entry per CDR3 protein, without DNA, is what TCRdb gives after re-calling the 5' RACE reads. The clone table shows around 99,000 distinct CDR3 sequences, with the ten largest holding approximately 13%. The sequence came from a human donor with ulcerative colitis or Crohn's disease, or a healthy co-twin of an affected twin (not recorded which). This chain links TRBV5-1 with TRBJ2-3. Specimen: blood. The CDR3 loop is CASSLTDSTDTQYF.